This T cell receptor (beta chain) is drawn from a study of cytomegalovirus exposure and HLA in healthy donors. Overall study results and limits: A few chains linked to CMV were shown in vitro to be specific for CMV antigens. With high specificity and sensitivity, the classifier reportedly diagnosed cytomegalovirus status.

The PCR ran on 60 Vbeta and 13 Jbeta primers. Only in-frame clones appear in the TCRdb table, and some are missing; sequencing was by immunoSEQ multiplex PCR. The table includes approximately 120,000 clones, about 70% detected once. About this clone itself: As yet, its antigen is unknown.

Germline lookup yields CDR1 SEHNR and CDR2 FQNEAQ (reference sequence). The length of the CDR3 is 15 residues. Trimming removed 5 bases from V and 1 base from J; junction bases left unmatched: 7. The chain joins TRBV7-9 to TRBJ1-2; the match to TRBD1 covers 7 bases. The sequence was obtained from a human donor in good health. The sequenced sample consisted of PBMCs. CDR3 residues: CASSQQGPNNYGYTF. The CDR3 nucleotides are TGTGCCAGCAGCCAACAGGGGCCCAATAACTATGGCTACACCTTC.